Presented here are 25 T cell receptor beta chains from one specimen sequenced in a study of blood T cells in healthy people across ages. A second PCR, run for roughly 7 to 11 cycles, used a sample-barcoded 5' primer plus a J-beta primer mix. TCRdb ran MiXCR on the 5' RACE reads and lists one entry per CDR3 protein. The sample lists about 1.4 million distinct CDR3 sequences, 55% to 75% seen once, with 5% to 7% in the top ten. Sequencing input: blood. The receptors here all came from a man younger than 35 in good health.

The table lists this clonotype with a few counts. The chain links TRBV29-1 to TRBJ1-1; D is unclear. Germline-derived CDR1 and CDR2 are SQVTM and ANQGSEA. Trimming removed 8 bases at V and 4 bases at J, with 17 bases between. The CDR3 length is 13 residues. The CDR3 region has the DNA TGCAGCTCGCGCGGGGAAGGGCTCACTGAAGCTTTCTTT. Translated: CSSRGEGLTEAFF.

CDR3 DNA sequence: TGTGCCAGCAGTGGGGAGGGGAATGAGCAGTTCTTC. It specifies CASSGEGNEQFF. The chain recombines TRBV6-6 with TRBJ2-1, with 7 bases aligning to TRBD2. This CDR3 region has 12 residues. Germline CDR1 reads MNHNY; CDR2 reads SVGAGI (reference sequence). J was trimmed by 7 bases and V by 5 bases; bases with no gene match: 2.

In DNA, the CDR3 is TGTGCCAGCAGTTTATACGGTACAGTCCAAGAGACCCAGTACTTC. Translated: CASSLYGTVQETQYF. The chain recombines TRBV27 with TRBJ2-5; D not certain. The CDR3 has 15 residues. The ends were cut back, 1 base at V and 1 base at J, with 10 bases in the middle. CDR1 and CDR2 from the germline V gene are MNHEY and SMNVEV (reference sequence).

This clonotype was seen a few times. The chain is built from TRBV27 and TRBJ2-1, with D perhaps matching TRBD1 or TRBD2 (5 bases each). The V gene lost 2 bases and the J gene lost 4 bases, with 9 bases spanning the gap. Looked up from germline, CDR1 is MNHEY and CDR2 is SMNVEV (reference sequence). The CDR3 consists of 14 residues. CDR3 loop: CASSLMGDYNEQFF. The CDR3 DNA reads TGTGCCAGCAGTTTAATGGGGGATTACAATGAGCAGTTCTTC.

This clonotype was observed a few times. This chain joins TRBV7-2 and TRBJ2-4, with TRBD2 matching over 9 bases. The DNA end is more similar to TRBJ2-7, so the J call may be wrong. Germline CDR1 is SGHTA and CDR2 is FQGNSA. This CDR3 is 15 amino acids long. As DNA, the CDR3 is TGTGCCAGCAGGGGACTAGCTTCCCCCTCCTACGAGCAGTACTTC. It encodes CASRGLASPSYEQYF.

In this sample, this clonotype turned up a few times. The CDR3, as DNA: TGTGCCATCAGACAGGGGAACCTCGAGCAGTACTTC. Protein product: CAIRQGNLEQYF. The chain combines TRBV10-3 with TRBJ2-7; 7 positions match TRBD1. J gave up 6 bases and V 6 bases, and 5 bases lay outside the gene matches. The CDR3 contains 12 residues. From germline, CDR1 is ENHRY and CDR2 SYGVKD.

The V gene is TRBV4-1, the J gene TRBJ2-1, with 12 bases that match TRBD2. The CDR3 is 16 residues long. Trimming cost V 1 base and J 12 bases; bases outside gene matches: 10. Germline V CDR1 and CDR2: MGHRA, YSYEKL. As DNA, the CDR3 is TGCGCCAGCAGCCAAGGACTAGCGGGAGTAGTGCGGGGGCAGTTCTTC. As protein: CASSQGLAGVVRGQFF.

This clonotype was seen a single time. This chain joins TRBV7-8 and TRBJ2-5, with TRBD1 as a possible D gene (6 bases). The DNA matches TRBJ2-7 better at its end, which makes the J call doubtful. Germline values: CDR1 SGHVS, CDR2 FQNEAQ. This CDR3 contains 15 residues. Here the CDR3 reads CASSLVAGVAYEQYF. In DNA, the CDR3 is TGTGCCAGCAGCTTAGTAGCAGGGGTGGCCTACGAGCAGTACTTC.

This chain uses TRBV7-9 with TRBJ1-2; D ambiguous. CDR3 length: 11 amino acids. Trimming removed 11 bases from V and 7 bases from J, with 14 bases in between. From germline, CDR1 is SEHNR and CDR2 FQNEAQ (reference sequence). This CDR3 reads CAGSQRGGYTF. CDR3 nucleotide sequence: TGTGCCGGAAGCCAGCGGGGTGGCTACACCTTC.

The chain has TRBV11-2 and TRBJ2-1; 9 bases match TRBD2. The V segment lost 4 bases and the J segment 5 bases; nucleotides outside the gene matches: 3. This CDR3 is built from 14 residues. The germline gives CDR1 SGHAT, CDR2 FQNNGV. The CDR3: CASSWTSVDNEQFF. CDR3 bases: TGTGCCAGCAGCTGGACTAGCGTAGACAATGAGCAGTTCTTC.

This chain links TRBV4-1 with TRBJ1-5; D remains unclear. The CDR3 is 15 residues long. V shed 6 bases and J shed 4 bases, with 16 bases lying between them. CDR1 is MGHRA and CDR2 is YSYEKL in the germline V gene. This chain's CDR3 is CASRLYLMGNQPQHF. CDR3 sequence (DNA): TGCGCCAGCAGATTATACCTCATGGGGAATCAGCCCCAGCATTTT.

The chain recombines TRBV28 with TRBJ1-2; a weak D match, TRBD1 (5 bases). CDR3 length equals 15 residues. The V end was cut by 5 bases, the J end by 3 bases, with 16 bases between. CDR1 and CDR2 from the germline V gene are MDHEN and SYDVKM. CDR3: CASSTNYGADYGYTF. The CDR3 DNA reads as TGTGCCAGCAGTACCAATTATGGGGCGGACTATGGCTACACCTTC.

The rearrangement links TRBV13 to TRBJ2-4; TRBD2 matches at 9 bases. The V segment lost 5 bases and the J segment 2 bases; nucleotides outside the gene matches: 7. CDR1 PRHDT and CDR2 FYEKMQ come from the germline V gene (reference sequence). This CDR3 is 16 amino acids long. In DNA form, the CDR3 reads TGTGCCAGCAGCCCCCGCGGGGGGGTCACCAAAAACATTCAGTACTTC. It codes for CASSPRGGVTKNIQYF. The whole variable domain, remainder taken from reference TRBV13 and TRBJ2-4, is AAGVIQSPRHLIKEKRETATLKCYPIPRHDTVYWYQQGPGQDPQFLISFYEKMQSDKGSIPDRFSAQQFSDYHSELNMSSLELGDSALYFCASSPRGGVTKNIQYFGAGTRLSVL.

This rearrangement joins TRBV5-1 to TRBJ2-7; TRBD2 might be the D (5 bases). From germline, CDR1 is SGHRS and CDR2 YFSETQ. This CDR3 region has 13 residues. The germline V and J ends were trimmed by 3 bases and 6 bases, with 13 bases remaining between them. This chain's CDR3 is CASSWSPGTEQYF. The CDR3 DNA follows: TGCGCCAGCAGCTGGAGTCCGGGAACCGAGCAGTACTTC.

CDR3 protein: CSGKGRAGTIGYEQYF. The CDR3 DNA reads TGCAGTGGTAAGGGCCGGGCAGGGACCATTGGCTACGAGCAGTACTTC. V and J are TRBV20-1 and TRBJ2-7, with D possibly being TRBD1 or TRBD2 (5 bases each). Trimming took 7 bases from V and 3 from J, leaving 25 bases between them. The CDR3 length is 16 residues. CDR1 is DFQATT and CDR2 is SNEGSKA in the germline V gene (reference sequence).

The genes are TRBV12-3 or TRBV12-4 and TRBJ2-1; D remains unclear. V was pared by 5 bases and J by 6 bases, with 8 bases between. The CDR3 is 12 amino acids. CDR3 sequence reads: CASSGALNEQFF. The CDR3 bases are TGTGCCAGCAGTGGAGCGCTCAATGAGCAGTTCTTC.

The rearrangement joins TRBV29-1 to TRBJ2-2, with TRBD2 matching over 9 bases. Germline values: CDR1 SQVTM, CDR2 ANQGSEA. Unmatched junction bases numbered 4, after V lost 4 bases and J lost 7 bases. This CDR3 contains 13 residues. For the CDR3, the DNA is TGCAGCGTTGGAGTAGCGGGAGTCGGGGAGCTGTTTTTT. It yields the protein CSVGVAGVGELFF.

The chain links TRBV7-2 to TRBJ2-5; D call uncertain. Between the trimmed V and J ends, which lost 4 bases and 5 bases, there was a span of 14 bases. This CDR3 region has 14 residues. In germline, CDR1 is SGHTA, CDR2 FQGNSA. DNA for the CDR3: TGTGCCAGCAGCTGGGGTGGGTCAAGGGAGACCCAGTACTTC. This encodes CASSWGGSRETQYF.

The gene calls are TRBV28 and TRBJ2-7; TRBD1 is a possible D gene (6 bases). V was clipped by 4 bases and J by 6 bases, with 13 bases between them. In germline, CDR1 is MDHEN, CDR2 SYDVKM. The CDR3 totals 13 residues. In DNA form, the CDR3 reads TGTGCCAGCAGTTCCGGCTACAGGGCCGAGCAGTACTTC. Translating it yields CASSSGYRAEQYF.

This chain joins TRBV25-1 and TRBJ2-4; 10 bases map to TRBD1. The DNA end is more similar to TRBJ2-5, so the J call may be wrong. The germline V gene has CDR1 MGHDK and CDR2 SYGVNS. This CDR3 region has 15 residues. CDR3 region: CASSTGDRGWETQYF. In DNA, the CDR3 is TGTGCCAGCAGTACGGGGGACAGGGGATGGGAGACCCAGTACTTC.

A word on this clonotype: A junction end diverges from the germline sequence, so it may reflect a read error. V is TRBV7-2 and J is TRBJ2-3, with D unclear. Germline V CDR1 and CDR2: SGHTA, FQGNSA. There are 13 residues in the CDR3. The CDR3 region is CVSSLFGTDTQYF. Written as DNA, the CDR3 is TGTGTCAGCAGCTTGTTTGGCACAGATACGCAGTATTTT. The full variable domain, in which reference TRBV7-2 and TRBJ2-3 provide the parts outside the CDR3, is GAGVSQSPSNKVTEKGKDVELRCDPISGHTALYWYRQSLGQGLEFLIYFQGNSAPDKSGLPSDRFSAERTGGSVSTLTIQRTQQEDSAVYLCVSSLFGTDTQYFGPGTRLTVL.

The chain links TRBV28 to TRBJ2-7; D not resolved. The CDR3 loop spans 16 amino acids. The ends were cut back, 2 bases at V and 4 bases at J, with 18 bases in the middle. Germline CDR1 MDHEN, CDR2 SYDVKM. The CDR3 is CASSLRASLLWYEQYF. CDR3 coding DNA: TGTGCCAGCAGTTTACGGGCCAGCCTTCTTTGGTACGAGCAGTACTTC.

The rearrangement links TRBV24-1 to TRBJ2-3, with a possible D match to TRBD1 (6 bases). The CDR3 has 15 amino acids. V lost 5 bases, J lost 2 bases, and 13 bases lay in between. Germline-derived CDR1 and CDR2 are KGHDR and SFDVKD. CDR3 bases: TGTGCCACCAGTGGTGCGGACAGCTCCACAGATACGCAGTATTTT. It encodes CATSGADSSTDTQYF.

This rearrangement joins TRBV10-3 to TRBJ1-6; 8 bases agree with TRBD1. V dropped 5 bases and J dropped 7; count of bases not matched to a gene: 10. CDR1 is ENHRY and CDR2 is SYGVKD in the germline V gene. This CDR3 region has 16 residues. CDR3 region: CAISPGIGQGNSPLHF. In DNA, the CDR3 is TGTGCCATCAGTCCAGGGATCGGACAGGGCAATTCACCCCTCCACTTT.

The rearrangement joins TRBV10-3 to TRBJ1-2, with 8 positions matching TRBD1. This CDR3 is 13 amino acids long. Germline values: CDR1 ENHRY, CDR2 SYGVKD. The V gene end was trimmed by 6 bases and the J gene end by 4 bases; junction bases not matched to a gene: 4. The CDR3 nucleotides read TGTGCCATCAGCGACAGGGGAGGCTATGGCTACACCTTC. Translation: CAISDRGGYGYTF.